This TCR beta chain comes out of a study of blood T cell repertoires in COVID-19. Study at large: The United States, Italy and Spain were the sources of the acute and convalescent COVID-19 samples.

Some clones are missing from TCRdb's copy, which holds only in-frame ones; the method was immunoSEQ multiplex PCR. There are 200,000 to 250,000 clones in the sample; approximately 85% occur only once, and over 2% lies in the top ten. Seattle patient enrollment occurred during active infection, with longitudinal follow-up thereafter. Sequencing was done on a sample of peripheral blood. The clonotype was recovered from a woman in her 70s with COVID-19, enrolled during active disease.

CDR3 protein: CAISALKGQGGTEAFF. Here the CDR3 DNA reads TGTGCCATCAGTGCCTTAAAGGGACAGGGGGGAACTGAAGCTTTCTTT. This chain uses TRBV10-3 with TRBJ1-1, with 11 bases lining up with TRBD1. The ends lost 4 bases at V and 5 bases at J; junction bases unmatched: 9. The CDR3 contains 16 residues. Germline lookup yields CDR1 ENHRY and CDR2 SYGVKD.